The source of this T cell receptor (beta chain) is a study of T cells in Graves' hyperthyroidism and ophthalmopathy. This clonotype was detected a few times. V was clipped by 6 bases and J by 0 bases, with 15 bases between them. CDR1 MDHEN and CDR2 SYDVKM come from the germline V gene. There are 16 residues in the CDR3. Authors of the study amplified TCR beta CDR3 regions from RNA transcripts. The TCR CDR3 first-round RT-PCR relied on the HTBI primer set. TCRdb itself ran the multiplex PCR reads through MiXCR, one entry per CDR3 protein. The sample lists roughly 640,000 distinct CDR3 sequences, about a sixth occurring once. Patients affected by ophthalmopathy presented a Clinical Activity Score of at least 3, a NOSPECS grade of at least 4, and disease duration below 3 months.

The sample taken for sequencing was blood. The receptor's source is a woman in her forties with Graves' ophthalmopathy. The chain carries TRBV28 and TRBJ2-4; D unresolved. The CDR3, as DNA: TGTGCCAGCAGACACGGCGACCCCCTAGCCAAAAACATTCAGTACTTC. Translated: CASRHGDPLAKNIQYF. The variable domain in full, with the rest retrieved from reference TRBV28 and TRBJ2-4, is DVKVTQSSRYLVKRTGEKVFLECVQDMDHENMFWYRQDPGLGLRLIYFSYDVKMKEKGDIPEGYSVSREKKERFSLILESASTNQTSMYLCASRHGDPLAKNIQYFGAGTRLSVL.